This is a list of T cell receptor beta chains from one sample in a study of T cell changes during pregnancy in multiple sclerosis. The method was immunoSEQ multiplex PCR; TCRdb's version includes in-frame clones alone and lacks a portion of them. The sample has roughly 56,000 clones; 75% to 95% are singletons. Sequences were derived from CD4+ T cells from peripheral blood mononuclear cells, sampled after pregnancy. Receptor source: a female donor in good health, enrolled as a control in a pregnancy study. CDR3s include the opening cysteine and the closing phenylalanine or tryptophan. The D gene is left open where the match is weak. Clone size, where shown, is once, few, many, or a class for clones that have expanded.

TRBJ2-1 - TRBV6-5 13 - TGTGCCAGCAGGGGGGCAGGGTGGAATGAGCAGTTCTTC CASRGAGWNEQFF
TRBJ1-4 few TRBV9 17 - TGTGCCAGCAGCGTAGGTTTCCAGGGTGGAACTAATGAAAAACTGTTTTTT CASSVGFQGGTNEKLFF
TRBJ2-2 - TRBV4-1 16 TRBD2 TGCGCCAGCAGCCAAGGAGCGGGGGGGCCGGCCGGGGAGCTGTTTTTT CASSQGAGGPAGELFF
TRBJ1-6 - TRBV30 16 - TGTGCCTCCCGGGGGGGGTCAAGCTCCTATAATTCACCCCTCCACTTT CASRGGSSSYNSPLHF
TRBJ1-1 - TRBV2 12 - TGTGCCAGCCTGTCTTTGAACACTGAAGCTTTCTTT CASLSLNTEAFF
TRBJ1-1 - TRBV29-1 14 - TGCAGCGTTGTGGTGGGGGCTAGGAACACTGAAGCTTTCTTT CSVVVGARNTEAFF
TRBJ2-7 once TRBV4-1 14 - TGCGCCAGCAGCCAAGAGGTACAGTCCTACGAGCAGTACTTC CASSQEVQSYEQYF
TRBJ2-3 - TRBV2 14 TRBD2 TGTGCCAGCAACCAAGCGGGGGGCCCAGATACGCAGTATTTT CASNQAGGPDTQYF
TRBJ1-1 - TRBV4-2 12 TRBD1 TGTGCCAGCAGCCAAGTGACAGGGGGTCCTTTCTTT CASSQVTGGPFF
TRBJ2-3 - TRBV5-6 14 TRBD2 TGTGCCAGCAGCGGCGGGGGGGCCACAGATACGCAGTATTTT CASSGGGATDTQYF
TRBJ1-2 - TRBV7-3 16 TRBD1 TGTGCCAGCAGCTTAACGGGGACAGGGGGCTTTAATGGCTACACCTTC CASSLTGTGGFNGYTF
TRBJ1-2 - TRBV4-2 14 - TGTGCCAGCAGCCAAGGTGCGCTAGCATATGGCTACACCTTC CASSQGALAYGYTF
TRBJ2-2 - TRBV11-1 16 TRBD2 TGTGCCAGCAGCCGGACTAGCGGGGGACACACCGGGGAGCTGTTTTTT CASSRTSGGHTGELFF
TRBJ2-1 - TRBV27 15 - TGTGCCAGCAGTTTGAATCAGGGTACCTACAATGAGCAGTTCTTC CASSLNQGTYNEQFF
TRBJ1-1 - TRBV6-5 14 - TGTGCCAGCAGTTATTCTGACACGAACACTGAAGCTTTCTTT CASSYSDTNTEAFF
TRBJ1-1 - TRBV10-3 14 - TGTGCCATCAAATGGGCAGGGGAGAACACTGAAGCTTTCTTT CAIKWAGENTEAFF
TRBJ1-6 - TRBV4-2 14 - TGTGCCAGCAGCCAAGATGGGCAGGGATCACCCCTCCACTTT CASSQDGQGSPLHF
TRBJ1-3 once TRBV5-1 15 - TGCGCCAGCAGCTTGTCCGGGATTGGGGGAAACACCATATATTTT CASSLSGIGGNTIYF
TRBJ1-2 - TRBV28 16 TRBD1 TGTGCCAGCAATGTGGCCGGGACAGGGGGTTACTATGGCTACACCTTC CASNVAGTGGYYGYTF
TRBJ1-1 once TRBV6-6 15 TRBD1 TGTGCCAGCAGTTACTTCAGGGGGAGGAACACTGAAGCTTTCTTT CASSYFRGRNTEAFF
TRBJ1-2 few TRBV7-6 15 TRBD1 TGTGCCAGCAGCCCCCAGGACAGGGCCAACTATGGCTACACCTTC CASSPQDRANYGYTF
TRBJ2-1 - TRBV18 13 - TGTGCCAGCTCCTCACAGGTTTCCAATGAGCAGTTCTTC CASSSQVSNEQFF
TRBJ1-1 - TRBV19 15 TRBD1 TGTGCCAGTAGTACCGCCGGGACAGGGGGTTTAGGTGCTTTCTTT CASSTAGTGGLGAFF
TRBJ2-2 - TRBV7-8 18 - TGTGCCAGCAGCCGGATTCGGACTCCCTCTGGGAACACCGGGGAGCTGTTTTTT CASSRIRTPSGNTGELFF
TRBJ2-3 - TRBV15 15 - TGTGCCACCAGCGGGGGGGGGCTCGGCGCAGATACGCAGTATTTT CATSGGGLGADTQYF
TRBJ1-2 - TRBV30 14 - TGTGCCTGGAGCAACACAGGGATCCAGTATGGCTACACCTTC CAWSNTGIQYGYTF
TRBJ2-1 once TRBV15 13 - TGTGCCACCAGCAGAGATCATCGCAGGGGGCAGTTCTTC CATSRDHRRGQFF
TRBJ1-2 - TRBV29-1 13 - TGCAGCGCCCTCCTCAGGGGCAACTATGGCTACACCTTC CSALLRGNYGYTF
TRBJ1-2 - TRBV11-2 13 - TGTGCCAGCAGCTTTAATGGGGAGGTTGGCTACACCTTC CASSFNGEVGYTF
TRBJ2-7 - TRBV11-3 15 TRBD2 TGTGCCAGCAGCCGTTTAGCGGGGGCACCGGCCGAGCAGTACTTC CASSRLAGAPAEQYF
TRBJ2-5 - TRBV5-6 13 TRBD1 TGTGCCAGCAGGACAGGGTCCTTAGAGACCCAGTACTTC CASRTGSLETQYF
TRBJ1-4 once TRBV7-9 15 - TGTGCCAGCAGCTTGCGCGAAACAACTAATGAAAAACTGTTTTTT CASSLRETTNEKLFF
TRBJ1-1 - TRBV27 14 - TGTGCCAGCAGTTGGGGGGGTGGGAACACTGAAGCTTTCTTT CASSWGGGNTEAFF
TRBJ2-1 - TRBV2 14 - TGTGCCAGCAGTGAACACAGCTCCTACAATGAGCAGTTCTTC CASSEHSSYNEQFF
TRBJ1-1 - TRBV7-3 15 - TGTGCCAGCAGCCCGAACAGGGTTGGAGAAACTGAAGCTTTCTTT CASSPNRVGETEAFF
TRBJ1-2 - TRBV19 17 - TGTGCCAGTAGTAAGGCTGCGACACCCCTCGCTAACTATGGCTACACCTTC CASSKAATPLANYGYTF
TRBJ2-7 - TRBV6-6 14 - TGTGCCAGCAGTTACGGGCAGAGAAATTACGAGCAGTACTTC CASSYGQRNYEQYF
TRBJ1-3 - TRBV7-2 16 - TGTGCCAGCAGCCTGAGGTCCCCCGGGGTCGGAAACACCATATATTTT CASSLRSPGVGNTIYF
TRBJ2-2 - TRBV6-5 15 - TGTGCCAGCAACCGGGACACTCCGAACACCGGGGAGCTGTTTTTT CASNRDTPNTGELFF
TRBJ1-1 - TRBV19 15 - TGTGCCAGTAGTAGAAAGGACAGCGGGAACACTGAAGCTTTCTTT CASSRKDSGNTEAFF
TRBJ1-4 - TRBV19 15 - TGTGCCAGTAGTGCACAGACAGCAACTAATGAAAAACTGTTTTTT CASSAQTATNEKLFF
TRBJ1-2 - TRBV4-3 17 TRBD1 TGCGCCAGCAGCCAGTCCGGGACAGGGCGTTTCGGGTATGGCTACACCTTC CASSQSGTGRFGYGYTF
TRBJ1-6 - TRBV28 16 - TGTGCCAGCAGTTTACAGGGGTATAGCGATAATTCACCCCTCCACTTT CASSLQGYSDNSPLHF
TRBJ1-2 once TRBV14 13 - TGTGCCAGCAGCCAAGACAGAGGGTATGGCTACACCTTC CASSQDRGYGYTF
TRBJ1-2 - TRBV19 13 - TGTGCCAGTAGTATCTCGGGGGACTATGGCTACACCTTC CASSISGDYGYTF
TRBJ1-5 - TRBV4-1 17 - TGCGCCAGCAGCCAAGATTTGGGAGGACTTGGAAATCAGCCCCAGCATTTT CASSQDLGGLGNQPQHF
TRBJ1-2 once TRBV6-5 16 - TGTGCCAGCAGTTACTCGATCGGTCCTCCTAACTATGGCTACACCTTC CASSYSIGPPNYGYTF
TRBJ2-1 - TRBV4-3 15 TRBD2 TGCGCCAGCAGCCAACAACTAGCGGGGGGTCGGGAGCAGTTCTTC CASSQQLAGGREQFF
TRBJ2-7 - TRBV5-1 13 - TGCGCCAGCAGCTTGGCCGCAGGGGTCGAGCAGTACTTC CASSLAAGVEQYF
TRBJ2-3 once TRBV6-4 16 TRBD2 TGTGCCAGCAGGCGGACTAGCGGGGGGGCGCAAGATACGCAGTATTTT CASRRTSGGAQDTQYF
TRBJ2-3 - TRBV15 17 - TGTGCCACCAGCTCCTCATTGGGCGCCCTTAGCACAGATACGCAGTATTTT CATSSSLGALSTDTQYF
TRBJ2-3 - TRBV6-1 16 - TGTGCCAGCAGTGCGGTAGTTAGGACAGGCACAGATACGCAGTATTTT CASSAVVRTGTDTQYF
TRBJ2-7 - TRBV6-1 14 TRBD2 TGTGCCAGCAGTCCCGGGACTAGCGGGTACGAGCAGTACTTC CASSPGTSGYEQYF
TRBJ1-4 - TRBV4-2 15 - TGTGCCAGCAGCCAAGGGGCAGAACCAAATGAAAAACTGTTTTTT CASSQGAEPNEKLFF